This TCR beta chain was identified during a study of siplizumab effects on memory and regulatory T cells. Study-level results: Siplizumab led to significantly less abundant alloreactive sequences that could be traced back to unstimulated CD4+ memory cells. Whether the proliferating Tregs (from siplizumab cultures) were suppressive was not confirmed.

This clone was picked up one time. Its antigen remains unidentified. TCRdb keeps only in-frame clones here, not all; method: immunoSEQ multiplex PCR. Among about 26,000 clones listed, roughly 84% were seen once. Germline CDR1 and CDR2: KGHSY and FQNENV. This CDR3 has 15 amino acids. V lost 4 bases to trimming and J lost 4 bases, with 13 bases between them. The chain links TRBV16 to TRBJ2-2; D call uncertain. Sequencing was done on a sample of memory CD4+ T cells sorted from blood. The receptor's source is a human donor in good health. The CDR3 DNA reads TGTGCCAGCAGCCTTTCAGGAGTGCGCACCGGGGAGCTGTTTTTT. This translates into CASSLSGVRTGELFF.